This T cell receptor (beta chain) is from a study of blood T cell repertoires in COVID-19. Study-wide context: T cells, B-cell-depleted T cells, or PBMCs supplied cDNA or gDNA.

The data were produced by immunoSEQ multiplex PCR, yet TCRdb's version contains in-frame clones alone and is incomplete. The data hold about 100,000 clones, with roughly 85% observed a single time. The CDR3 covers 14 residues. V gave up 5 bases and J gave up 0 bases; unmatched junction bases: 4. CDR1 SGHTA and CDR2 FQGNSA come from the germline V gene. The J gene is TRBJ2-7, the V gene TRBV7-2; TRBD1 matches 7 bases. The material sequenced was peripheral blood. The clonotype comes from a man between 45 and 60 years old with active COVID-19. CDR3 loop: CASSVTGTSYEQYF. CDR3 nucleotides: TGTGCCAGCAGCGTGACAGGGACCTCCTACGAGCAGTACTTC.